The 14 T cell receptor beta chains reported below all come from one sample, sequenced in a study of T cell responses to AZD1222 COVID-19 vaccine (dated by TCRdb to about 2021). The time point label on this specimen signifies: about 28 days (+/-7) after the second vaccine dose. The method was the immunoSEQ multiplex PCR assay. The clones in this table, taken by TCRdb from immuneACCESS, are in-frame only. Not every clone is retained; where verified, under half of the shortfall comes from an unresolved V gene, and the cause of the rest is unknown. This sample holds some 150,000 clones; 92% were observed only once. The leading ten clones occupy about 3.6% of the sample. The input for sequencing was peripheral blood, taken 28 days after the second AZD1222 dose. These receptors were collected from an adult who received the AZD1222 COVID-19 vaccine.

This chain links TRBV14 with TRBJ2-1; no reliable D call. Per germline, CDR1 SGHDN and CDR2 FVKESK. The length of the CDR3 is 14 residues. Deletions cut 6 bases from V and 4 bases from J, with 13 bases between. The CDR3 bases are TGTGCCAGCAGGTCCCAGGCCAGTTACAATGAGCAGTTCTTC. Translated: CASRSQASYNEQFF. The full variable domain, with the rest looked up from reference TRBV14 and TRBJ2-1, is EAGVTQFPSHSVIEKGQTVTLRCDPISGHDNLYWYRRVMGKEIKFLLHFVKESKQDESGMPNNRFLAERTGGTYSTLKVQPAELEDSGVYFCASRSQASYNEQFFGPGTRLTVL.

This chain's CDR3 is CAWNLQGAGQPQHF. For the CDR3, the DNA is TGTGCCTGGAACCTACAGGGGGCCGGTCAGCCCCAGCATTTT. This chain uses TRBV30 with TRBJ1-5; 9 nucleotides line up with TRBD1. After removal of 4 bases from V and 6 bases from J, the junction contained 7 bases not matched to a gene. This CDR3 is built from 14 residues. Germline V gene data show CDR1 as GTSNPN and CDR2 as SVGIG (reference sequence). Full variable domain (missing parts from reference TRBV30 and TRBJ1-5): SQTIHQWPATLVQPVGSPLSLECTVEGTSNPNLYWYRQAAGRGLQLLFYSVGIGQISSEVPQNLSASRPQDRQFILSSKKLLLSDSGFYLCAWNLQGAGQPQHFGDGTRLSIL.

J is TRBJ1-5 and V is TRBV28; no firm D call. The CDR3 consists of 16 residues. The V end lost 6 bases, the J end lost 1 base, and 16 bases lay between the germline ends. CDR1 is MDHEN, CDR2 SYDVKM, per germline. The CDR3 loop reads CASSDTQPGSNQPQHF. CDR3 nucleotides: TGTGCCAGCAGCGACACACAGCCTGGGAGCAATCAGCCCCAGCATTTT.

This clone was seen just once. The V gene is TRBV10-3, the J gene TRBJ2-7; the match to TRBD1 covers 11 bases. CDR3 size: 16 residues. Germline values: CDR1 ENHRY, CDR2 SYGVKD. V lost 4 bases and J lost 0; bases outside the gene matches: 5. CDR3 in DNA: TGTGCCATCAGTGCCGCCGGGACAGGGGGCTCCTACGAGCAGTACTTC. Protein: CAISAAGTGGSYEQYF.

The chain has TRBV9 and TRBJ1-2; D ambiguous. V was clipped by 0 bases and J by 5 bases, with 14 bases between them. Germline V gene sequence: CDR1 SGDLS, CDR2 YYNGEE. The CDR3 runs to 15 residues. The CDR3 region has the DNA TGTGCCAGCAGCGTAGATGGGGTTAGTCGTTATGGCTACACCTTC. Its translation: CASSVDGVSRYGYTF.

The rearrangement links TRBV13 to TRBJ2-3; 10 positions agree with TRBD1. The CDR3 is 18 amino acids. CDR1 and CDR2 (germline): PRHDT, FYEKMQ (reference sequence). V lost 0 bases, J lost 1 base, and 7 bases stayed unmatched. The DNA for the CDR3 is TGTGCCAGCAGCTTAGGGACAGGGGGCCCTCCAGGCACAGATACGCAGTATTTT. Translating gives CASSLGTGGPPGTDTQYF.

This chain uses TRBV29-1 with TRBJ2-5; a weak D match, TRBD2 (6 bases). V was clipped by 5 bases and J by 1 base, with 11 bases between them. The CDR3 spans 13 residues. Germline CDR1 SQVTM, CDR2 ANQGSEA. Written as DNA, the CDR3 is TGCAGCGTTAGCTCGGGGGTCCAAGAGACCCAGTACTTC. This sequence encodes CSVSSGVQETQYF.

The chain combines TRBV27 with TRBJ2-7, with D hard to call. The ends were cut back, 5 bases at V and 0 bases at J, with 17 bases in the middle. This CDR3 has 16 amino acids. The germline gives CDR1 MNHEY, CDR2 SMNVEV (reference sequence). The CDR3 here is CASSPTRTGVSYEQYF. The CDR3 nucleotides are TGTGCCAGCAGTCCTACCCGAACCGGAGTCTCCTACGAGCAGTACTTC.

This chain links TRBV29-1 with TRBJ2-1, with 11 bases matching TRBD2. V lost 6 bases to trimming and J lost 7 bases; unmatched junction nucleotides: 5. This CDR3 contains 13 residues. CDR1 and CDR2 from the germline V gene are SQVTM and ANQGSEA. CDR3 loop: CSVTSGIGNEQFF. CDR3 DNA sequence: TGCAGCGTGACTAGCGGGATCGGAAATGAGCAGTTCTTC.

V usage is TRBV19 and J usage is TRBJ1-6; a possible D gene is TRBD1 (5 bases). The CDR3 spans 12 residues. V lost 4 bases, J lost 10 bases, and 8 bases lay in between. Germline assignment: CDR1 LNHDA and CDR2 SQIVND (reference sequence). For the CDR3, the DNA is TGTGCCAGTAGTACTGAGGGGTCACCCCTCCACTTT. Its translation: CASSTEGSPLHF.

The gene calls are TRBV9 and TRBJ2-6; 10 nucleotides line up with TRBD1. Unmatched junction bases numbered 4, after V lost 3 bases and J lost 1 base. Germline V gene sequence: CDR1 SGDLS, CDR2 YYNGEE. The CDR3 has 17 amino acids. As DNA, the CDR3 is TGTGCCAGCAGCGCCCCGGACAGGGGGTCTGGGGCCAACGTCCTGACTTTC. Translated: CASSAPDRGSGANVLTF.

The chain couples TRBV4-3 to TRBJ1-5; D ambiguous. The CDR3 runs 15 residues. Trimming pared 0 bases from V and 2 bases from J, leaving 8 bases between. CDR1 and CDR2 from the germline V gene are LGHNA and YSLEER. The CDR3 sequence: CASSQEFRGNQPQHF. In DNA, the CDR3 is TGCGCCAGCAGCCAAGAGTTCCGGGGCAATCAGCCCCAGCATTTT.

This clone was seen once. The gene calls are TRBV6-5 and TRBJ2-7; D is ambiguous. This CDR3 contains 14 residues. Trimming pared 5 bases from V and 5 bases from J, leaving 16 bases between. Germline CDR1 MNHEY, CDR2 SVGAGI. The CDR3 DNA reads as TGTGCCAGCAGTCCCCCCAGGTCCCACCACGAGCAGTACTTC. It is translated as CASSPPRSHHEQYF.

The chain links TRBV11-2 to TRBJ1-1, with 9 bases identical to TRBD1. Germline CDR1 SGHAT, CDR2 FQNNGV. V lost 5 bases and J lost 1; bases outside the gene matches: 5. This CDR3 is built from 15 residues. The CDR3 loop reads CASSQEQGANTEAFF. CDR3 nucleotides: TGTGCCAGCAGCCAAGAACAGGGGGCGAACACTGAAGCTTTCTTT.